This entry lists 15 T cell receptor beta chains sequenced from one sample in a study of spatial heterogeneity in lung cancer. One entry per CDR3 protein, called by TCRdb with MiXCR from the 5' RACE reads. The data hold about 38,000 distinct CDR3 sequences, with around 5.2% observed a single time. Noted time point: sample taken at primary tumor resection. Sequencing used PBMCs, obtained at surgery. The source of these receptors is a female donor with early-stage non-small cell lung cancer.

This chain connects TRBV20-1 to TRBJ2-1, with 8 bases aligning to TRBD1. This CDR3 comprises 17 residues. Germline CDR1 is DFQATT and CDR2 is SNEGSKA (reference sequence). V shed 2 bases and J 7 bases; nucleotides not matched to a gene: 16. CDR3 loop: CSARSAETGAQSNEQFF. The CDR3 bases are TGCAGTGCTAGATCGGCGGAGACAGGGGCTCAGTCGAATGAGCAGTTCTTC.

This clonotype has a count of ten or more. The chain joins TRBV5-1 to TRBJ2-1; 7 bases line up with TRBD2. Germline CDR1 is SGHRS and CDR2 is YFSETQ. The length of the CDR3 is 12 residues. The V gene end was trimmed by 0 bases and the J gene end by 14 bases; junction bases not matched to a gene: 5. For the CDR3, the DNA is TGCGCCAGCAGCTTGGAAGCGGGGCGAAAGTTCTTC. This sequence encodes CASSLEAGRKFF.

This clonotype was seen repeatedly, ten times or more. The chain has TRBV12-3 or TRBV12-4 and TRBJ2-3; TRBD2 aligns across 14 bases. The CDR3 runs to 17 residues. After removal of 1 base from V and 4 bases from J, the junction contained 4 bases not matched to a gene. CDR3 bases: TGTGCCAGCAGTTTAGGGACTAGCGGGGGGCAAGCAGATACGCAGTATTTT. Protein sequence: CASSLGTSGGQADTQYF.

This clonotype showed up many times. The chain links TRBV10-2 to TRBJ1-1; D is undetermined. From germline, CDR1 is WSHSY and CDR2 SAAADI. V lost 6 bases to trimming and J lost 0 bases, with 8 bases between them. The CDR3 totals 13 residues. This CDR3 is CASSRLVNTEAFF. CDR3 coding DNA: TGCGCCAGCAGCAGACTGGTGAACACTGAAGCTTTCTTT.

Only a few counts were recorded for this clonotype. The chain recombines TRBV5-1 with TRBJ1-4; no definite D call. The CDR3 loop spans 15 amino acids. Germline V lookup: CDR1 SGHRS, CDR2 YFSETQ. The ends were cut back, 4 bases at V and 0 bases at J, with 10 bases in the middle. The CDR3 sequence: CASSPVTATNEKLFF. As DNA, the CDR3 is TGCGCCAGCAGCCCCGTTACTGCAACTAATGAAAAACTGTTTTTT.

The V and J genes are TRBV19 and TRBJ2-1; possibly TRBD1 for D (6 bases). Trimming removed 3 bases from V and 4 bases from J, with 19 bases in between. The CDR3 is made up of 17 amino acids. The germline CDR1 and CDR2 sequences are LNHDA and SQIVND (reference sequence). CDR3 sequence: CASSILSGGTGYNEQFF. In DNA, the CDR3 is TGTGCCAGTAGTATCCTCTCTGGGGGAACAGGGTACAATGAGCAGTTCTTC.

This clonotype was observed a handful of times. V gene TRBV18 combines with J gene TRBJ2-7; TRBD2 is a possible D gene (6 bases). V lost 2 bases and J lost 0, with 17 bases in between. Germline CDR1 and CDR2: KGHSH and LQKENI. The CDR3 contains 17 residues. CDR3: CASSPIGTGRDSYEQYF. The CDR3 region has the DNA TGTGCCAGCTCACCAATCGGAACTGGGCGGGACTCCTACGAGCAGTACTTC.

Many counts were recorded for this clonotype. The chain combines TRBV7-6 with TRBJ2-7, with D possibly TRBD2 on 6 matching bases. The germline V and J ends were trimmed by 5 bases and 3 bases, with 17 bases remaining between them. The CDR3 spans 15 residues. The germline V gene has CDR1 SGHVS and CDR2 FNYEAQ. CDR3 in DNA: TGTGCCAGCAGCGTGTGGTTCGGGGGAAACTACGAGCAGTACTTC. Encoded protein: CASSVWFGGNYEQYF.

This clonotype was seen repeatedly, ten times or more. V gene TRBV24-1 combines with J gene TRBJ2-5; no clear D. Deletions cut 5 bases from V and 0 bases from J, with 12 bases between. Germline V lookup: CDR1 KGHDR, CDR2 SFDVKD. The CDR3 is 15 residues long. The CDR3 here is CATSAPLLDQETQYF. The CDR3 nucleotides are TGTGCCACCAGTGCCCCTCTTCTGGACCAAGAGACCCAGTACTTC.

This clonotype was counted at least ten times. The CDR3 sequence is CASSQEQGALGSLGYTF. CDR3 DNA: TGCGCCAGCAGCCAAGAACAGGGGGCTCTTGGGTCTCTAGGCTACACCTTC. The chain links TRBV4-1 to TRBJ1-2, with 9 bases identical to TRBD1. V gave up 0 bases and J gave up 8 bases; unmatched junction bases: 13. CDR3 length: 17 amino acids. Per the germline V gene, CDR1 is MGHRA and CDR2 is YSYEKL.

The table lists this clonotype with many counts. The CDR3 is CSVGTGQTYEQYF. The CDR3 DNA is TGCAGCGTGGGGACAGGCCAAACCTACGAGCAGTACTTC. The chain is built from TRBV29-1 and TRBJ2-7, with 8 bases lining up with TRBD1. The length of the CDR3 is 13 residues. Germline lookup yields CDR1 SQVTM and CDR2 ANQGSEA. V gave up 6 bases and J gave up 2 bases; unmatched junction bases: 6.

This clonotype was recorded many times. This chain joins TRBV5-6 and TRBJ1-1; maybe TRBD1 (5 bases). This CDR3 has 15 amino acids. The germline V gene encodes CDR1 SGHDT and CDR2 YYEEEE. V was shortened by 4 bases and J by 3 bases, with 16 bases between the two germline ends. The CDR3: CASSPRGVGYTEAFF. The DNA for the CDR3 is TGTGCCAGCAGCCCCCGGGGGGTAGGATACACTGAAGCTTTCTTT.

This clonotype was observed a few times. The rearrangement uses TRBV20-1 and TRBJ1-4; D is uncertain. The germline V gene encodes CDR1 DFQATT and CDR2 SNEGSKA (reference sequence). Trimming removed 3 bases at V and 4 bases at J, with 9 bases between. The CDR3 has 13 residues. In nucleotides, the CDR3 is TGCAGTGCTAGTCGCACAGATAATGAAAAACTGTTTTTT. Translation: CSASRTDNEKLFF.

The chain links TRBV10-3 to TRBJ2-2; 7 nucleotides line up with TRBD1. This CDR3 spans 14 amino acids. In germline, CDR1 is ENHRY, CDR2 SYGVKD. J was trimmed by 0 bases and V by 11 bases; bases with no gene match: 6. In nucleotides, the CDR3 is TGTGCCGCCCGGGACAGATCGAACACCGGGGAGCTGTTTTTT. It yields the protein CAARDRSNTGELFF.

This clonotype has at least ten counts. The rearrangement joins TRBV2 to TRBJ2-3; D is unresolved. The CDR3 totals 14 residues. CDR1 is SNHLY, CDR2 FYNNEI, per germline. The germline V and J ends were trimmed by 3 bases and 8 bases, with 15 bases remaining between them. The CDR3 coding sequence is TGTGCCAGCAGTGAGGAAAATCTTGGTGGTACGCAGTATTTT. Translated, it gives CASSEENLGGTQYF.